The TCR beta chain described here comes from a study of siplizumab effects on memory and regulatory T cells. Study-level findings and limits: Naive versus memory phenotype went unassigned for roughly 80-96% of proliferating CD4+ or CD8+ clones. Siplizumab produced a significant drop in alloreactive sequences attributable to unstimulated CD4+ memory cells. Greater diversity than memory cells seemed evident in naive T cells, which also appeared to be major alloresponse contributors. Confirmatory evidence of suppressive function in proliferating siplizumab-culture Tregs was not obtained.

CDR3 length equals 15 residues. Germline trimming cut 8 bases from V and 5 bases from J; bases unmatched to any gene: 13. Germline CDR1 WSHSY, CDR2 SAAADI. Assay used: immunoSEQ multiplex PCR; TCRdb lists only in-frame clones, some missing. The repertoire has about 120,000 clones, approximately 92% of them found once; the top ten carry roughly 0.16%. About this clone: Its matching antigen is unknown.

Sequenced: non-Treg CD4+ T cells sorted from blood. The rearrangement links TRBV10-2 to TRBJ2-5; 8 nucleotides match TRBD2. This clonotype originated in a human donor in good health. The CDR3 sequence is CASRNAGGAGETQYF. CDR3 in DNA: TGCGCCAGCCGAAACGCCGGGGGGGCGGGGGAGACCCAGTACTTC.